This T cell receptor beta chain was identified during a study of stem cell transplantation in POMP-related autoinflammatory disease. Study-wide context: Impaired MHC class I-dependent CD8+ differentiation was hypothesized from defective thymoproteasomes. Before transplant, CD4+ T cells skewed naive and CD8+ proportions were low. General study findings and limits: PRAID patients trended toward lower TRB diversity and higher clonality in all analyzed T-cell subsets.

The sample holds one count of this clone. The target antigen is unknown. Sequencing used immunoSEQ multiplex PCR; TCRdb keeps in-frame clones, though not all of them. The data show around 26,000 clones, with approximately 85% seen just once and 2.5% held by the top ten. Trimming took 0 bases from V and 0 from J; bases not matched to a gene: 4. The germline V gene has CDR1 MGHRA and CDR2 YSYEKL. The length of the CDR3 is 16 residues. The chain links TRBV4-1 to TRBJ1-2; 7 positions agree with TRBD1. The source material was CD4+ T cells from PBMCs, sampled before stem cell transplantation. This sequence originates from a human donor with POMP-related autoinflammation and immune dysregulation (PRAID). The DNA for the CDR3 is TGCGCCAGCAGCCAAGACCACCAGGGGGCTAACTATGGCTACACCTTC. It encodes CASSQDHQGANYGYTF.